This entry lists 26 T cell receptor beta chains sequenced from one sample in a study of shared T cell receptors in the human thymus. This table comes from immunoSEQ multiplex PCR, and its TCRdb copy is limited to in-frame clones, with some not included. Of 500,000 to 550,000 clones detected, approximately 78% appear once; the ten largest clones hold around 0.012%. These records were also assigned to another study, of human thymus T cells.

Sequenced input: thymocytes. The source of these receptors is a boy in the first two years of life with a congenital heart defect.

V and J are TRBV29-1 and TRBJ2-3, with D perhaps matching TRBD2 (5 bases). The CDR3 extends over 13 amino acids. Germline CDR1 is SQVTM and CDR2 is ANQGSEA. Trimming took off 4 bases at V and 2 bases at J, with 10 bases between the two ends. The CDR3 DNA reads as TGCAGCGTTGTAAGGGAGAACACAGATACGCAGTATTTT. Amino acids: CSVVRENTDTQYF.

This rearrangement joins TRBV29-1 to TRBJ1-2; D is perhaps TRBD1 (5 bases). The CDR3 runs to 11 residues. The V end lost 7 bases, the J end lost 6 bases, and 12 bases lay between the germline ends. CDR1 is SQVTM and CDR2 is ANQGSEA in the germline V gene. The CDR3 reads CSGLGEDGYTF. The CDR3 DNA reads as TGCAGCGGCCTGGGGGAGGATGGCTACACCTTC.

The rearrangement links TRBV11-3 to TRBJ1-1; a weak D match, TRBD1 (6 bases). CDR1 and CDR2 from the germline V gene are SGHNT and YENEEA. Trimming left V 6 bases short and J 1 base short, with 15 bases between. The CDR3 spans 15 residues. The CDR3 DNA reads TGTGCCAGCAGAGAGAGGGGACAAACGAACACTGAAGCTTTCTTT. Its translation is CASRERGQTNTEAFF.

DNA of the CDR3: TGTGCCAGCAGCCTGGGACAGGACGAGCAGTACTTC. Its translation: CASSLGQDEQYF. The chain uses TRBV6-5 and TRBJ2-7; TRBD1 matches 8 bases. Germline assignment: CDR1 MNHEY and CDR2 SVGAGI. The CDR3 spans 12 residues. After removal of 6 bases from V and 5 bases from J, the junction contained 3 bases not matched to a gene.

This chain joins TRBV4-3 and TRBJ2-1; TRBD2 matches 8 bases. Germline loops: CDR1 LGHNA, CDR2 YSLEER. The CDR3 loop spans 17 amino acids. After removal of 2 bases from V and 5 bases from J, the junction contained 11 bases not matched to a gene. Written as DNA, the CDR3 is TGCGCCAGCAGCCAATCCATGAGGGGCGGGAGGAACAATGAGCAGTTCTTC. It codes for CASSQSMRGGRNNEQFF.

The rearrangement uses TRBV4-1 and TRBJ2-3; D uncertain. The CDR3 contains 14 residues. The V gene's germline CDR1 is MGHRA and CDR2 YSYEKL. The germline V and J ends were trimmed by 0 bases and 5 bases, with 9 bases remaining between them. CDR3 residues: CASSQDPRIDTQYF. CDR3 DNA sequence: TGCGCCAGCAGCCAAGATCCTAGGATAGATACGCAGTATTTT.

This clone was counted once. The chain recombines TRBV29-1 with TRBJ2-7; 9 nucleotides match TRBD1. The CDR3 runs to 12 residues. Trimming took 7 bases from V and 3 from J; bases not matched to a gene: 4. Germline values: CDR1 SQVTM, CDR2 ANQGSEA. CDR3 sequence: CSAPGQGYEQYF. The DNA of the CDR3 is TGCAGCGCCCCGGGACAGGGCTACGAGCAGTACTTC.

This chain uses TRBV6-5 with TRBJ2-5, with D possibly matching TRBD2 (7 bases). Between the trimmed V and J ends, which lost 3 bases and 4 bases, there was a span of 12 bases. Looked up from germline, CDR1 is MNHEY and CDR2 is SVGAGI. The CDR3 covers 14 residues. The CDR3 DNA follows: TGTGCCAGCAGTTATGCGGGGGCAGGAGAGACCCAGTACTTC. It specifies CASSYAGAGETQYF.

The genes are TRBV5-6 and TRBJ2-7; 8 bases line up with TRBD1. The J segment lost 0 bases and the V segment lost 0 bases, leaving 11 bases of the junction unmatched. The CDR3 sequence is 18 residues long. Germline CDR1 and CDR2: SGHDT and YYEEEE. The CDR3 here is CASSLEAWQGAVSYEQYF. Written as DNA, the CDR3 is TGTGCCAGCAGCTTGGAGGCGTGGCAGGGGGCCGTCTCCTACGAGCAGTACTTC.

The gene calls are TRBV6-5 and TRBJ2-3; 7 positions agree with TRBD1. The CDR3 sequence is 14 residues long. After removal of 5 bases from V and 3 bases from J, the junction contained 5 bases not matched to a gene. The germline V gene encodes CDR1 MNHEY and CDR2 SVGAGI. In DNA, the CDR3 is TGTGCCAGCAGTGAGGGGGCCGCAACAGATACGCAGTATTTT. Translating it yields CASSEGAATDTQYF.

The V call is TRBV6-5, the J call TRBJ2-1; 14 bases fit TRBD2. The V gene's germline CDR1 is MNHEY and CDR2 SVGAGI. The CDR3 is 16 amino acids. The J segment lost 8 bases and the V segment lost 3 bases, leaving 6 bases of the junction unmatched. The CDR3 loop is CASSYSGLAGVYEQFF. The CDR3 coding sequence is TGTGCCAGCAGTTATTCGGGACTAGCGGGAGTCTATGAGCAGTTCTTC.

This clone was detected once. This chain links TRBV7-9 with TRBJ2-4, with TRBD2 as a possible D gene (5 bases). This CDR3 contains 17 residues. Trimming took 5 bases from V and 1 from J, leaving 18 bases between them. Germline lookup yields CDR1 SEHNR and CDR2 FQNEAQ (reference sequence). CDR3 in DNA: TGTGCCAGCAGCCCGTGGGCCCGGGGTATGGCCAAAAACATTCAGTACTTC. Encoded protein: CASSPWARGMAKNIQYF.

This clone has a single count. The rearrangement links TRBV5-1 to TRBJ1-1; possibly TRBD1 for D (5 bases). Trimming left V 4 bases short and J 6 bases short, with 19 bases between. The CDR3 extends over 15 amino acids. CDR1 is SGHRS, CDR2 YFSETQ, per germline. The CDR3 region is CASSPGGGGRAEAFF. The CDR3 DNA follows: TGCGCCAGCAGCCCGGGCGGGGGGGGGAGGGCTGAAGCTTTCTTT.

The chain carries TRBV2 and TRBJ1-4, with 9 bases aligning to TRBD1. CDR3 length: 14 residues. Germline loops: CDR1 SNHLY, CDR2 FYNNEI. V lost 2 bases to trimming and J lost 9 bases; unmatched junction nucleotides: 4. CDR3 sequence: CASSERGTGKKLFF. The CDR3 DNA follows: TGTGCCAGCAGTGAAAGAGGGACAGGGAAAAAACTGTTTTTT.

The chain employs TRBV27 and TRBJ1-1, with 8 positions matching TRBD1. CDR1 is MNHEY, CDR2 SMNVEV, per germline (reference sequence). V was pared by 5 bases and J by 1 base, with 6 bases of the junction left unmatched. CDR3 length: 15 amino acids. The CDR3 nucleotides are TGTGCCAGCAGTACCTATACAGGGGGGAACACTGAAGCTTTCTTT. Translated, it gives CASSTYTGGNTEAFF.

This chain uses TRBV20-1 with TRBJ1-2; D is possibly TRBD1 (6 bases). The V and J ends lost 4 bases and 6 bases respectively, with 9 bases between them. The CDR3 extends over 11 amino acids. Per the germline V gene, CDR1 is DFQATT and CDR2 is SNEGSKA (reference sequence). CDR3 nucleotide sequence: TGCAGTGCTATAAACAGGGATGGCTACACCTTC. Amino acid sequence: CSAINRDGYTF.

This chain joins TRBV4-1 and TRBJ1-1; the D is unclear. V was cut by 6 bases and J by 4 bases, with 18 bases left in between. The germline CDR1 and CDR2 sequences are MGHRA and YSYEKL. There are 15 residues in the CDR3. The CDR3 bases are TGCGCCAGCAGACCCGCACTCTTGGCGGGCACTGAAGCTTTCTTT. As protein: CASRPALLAGTEAFF.

This chain uses TRBV27 with TRBJ2-7; no firm D call. Trimming left V 6 bases short and J 0 bases short, with 12 bases between. This CDR3 has 14 amino acids. Germline loops: CDR1 MNHEY, CDR2 SMNVEV (reference sequence). CDR3 DNA: TGTGCCAGCAGGCCTTCTTGGCTCTCCTACGAGCAGTACTTC. It yields the protein CASRPSWLSYEQYF.

This chain joins TRBV30 and TRBJ2-4; perhaps TRBD2 as D (5 bases). The CDR3 spans 18 residues. Per the germline V gene, CDR1 is GTSNPN and CDR2 is SVGIG (reference sequence). The germline V and J ends were trimmed by 0 bases and 1 base, with 19 bases remaining between them. CDR3 sequence reads: CAWSVHSRGVGAKNIQYF. As DNA, the CDR3 is TGTGCCTGGAGTGTACATTCCCGGGGAGTGGGGGCCAAAAACATTCAGTACTTC.

Written as DNA, the CDR3 is TGTGCCAGCAGTCGGAAGCGGGAGGGGAGTGAGACCCAGTACTTC. Encoded protein: CASSRKREGSETQYF. The genes are TRBV28 and TRBJ2-5; 10 nucleotides align to TRBD2. This CDR3 has 15 residues. V shed 5 bases, J shed 5 bases, and the junction held 8 bases outside the gene matches. The germline V gene encodes CDR1 MDHEN and CDR2 SYDVKM.

V is TRBV28 and J is TRBJ2-2; 10 nucleotides align to TRBD2. CDR3 size: 16 residues. Germline-derived CDR1 and CDR2 are MDHEN and SYDVKM. V shed 7 bases, J shed 2 bases, and the junction held 7 bases outside the gene matches. This CDR3 is CASILRTSGNTGELFF. The CDR3 DNA reads as TGTGCCAGCATCCTTAGGACTAGCGGCAACACCGGGGAGCTGTTTTTT.

J is TRBJ2-5 and V is TRBV19, with a possible D match to TRBD1 (6 bases). CDR1 LNHDA and CDR2 SQIVND come from the germline V gene (reference sequence). The CDR3 loop spans 16 amino acids. With 4 bases removed from V and 2 bases from J, the gap between germline ends came to 17 bases. The CDR3 loop reads CASSTPNRAPQETQYF. The CDR3 DNA sequence: TGTGCCAGTAGTACCCCAAACAGGGCACCTCAAGAGACCCAGTACTTC.

This sequence joins TRBV19 and TRBJ1-2; D is perhaps TRBD1 (6 bases). The germline V and J ends were trimmed by 3 bases and 5 bases, with 16 bases remaining between them. Germline lookup yields CDR1 LNHDA and CDR2 SQIVND (reference sequence). The CDR3 runs to 15 residues. The CDR3 reads CASSITNRVRYGYTF. The CDR3 nucleotides read TGTGCCAGTAGTATTACGAACAGGGTTCGATATGGCTACACCTTC.

The chain carries TRBV5-6 and TRBJ1-1; D might be TRBD1 (6 bases). Trimming cost V 2 bases and J 5 bases, with 19 bases left between them. The CDR3 has 16 amino acids. CDR1 is SGHDT and CDR2 is YYEEEE in the germline V gene. The CDR3 here is CASSFNTGPRGTEAFF. The CDR3 DNA is TGTGCCAGCAGCTTTAATACCGGGCCCAGGGGAACTGAAGCTTTCTTT.

The rearrangement links TRBV27 to TRBJ2-6, with TRBD1 matching over 9 bases. From germline, CDR1 is MNHEY and CDR2 SMNVEV (reference sequence). J gave up 1 base and V 2 bases, and 21 bases lay outside the gene matches. This CDR3 is built from 23 residues. The CDR3 sequence is CASSLTSILRDRVSSSGANVLTF. CDR3 coding DNA: TGTGCCAGCAGTTTAACGTCAATTCTCCGGGACAGGGTTTCCTCGTCTGGGGCCAACGTCCTGACTTTC.

The chain is built from TRBV5-1 and TRBJ2-3, with D hard to call. Trimming shortened V by 2 bases and J by 5 bases, and 21 bases separated the two germline ends. This CDR3 contains 17 residues. CDR1 and CDR2 (germline): SGHRS, YFSETQ. The CDR3 DNA reads TGCGCCAGCAGCTTTTTTGGTTTGTACTCCCGAGAAGATACGCAGTATTTT. It specifies CASSFFGLYSREDTQYF.